This T cell receptor (beta chain) was sequenced during a study of cytomegalovirus exposure and HLA in healthy donors. Study-wide results and limits: The study reported that TCR beta sequences accurately predicted HLA-A and HLA-B alleles in most subjects. Presence/absence results assume similar sequencing depth per donor, which may not hold.

CDR3 length equals 15 residues. The trim removed 4 bases at V and 7 bases at J, leaving 8 bases unmatched. Looked up from germline, CDR1 is MDHEN and CDR2 is SYDVKM. PCR was performed using 60 Vbeta and 13 Jbeta primers. TCRdb keeps only in-frame clones here, not all; method: immunoSEQ multiplex PCR. The sample lists about 190,000 clones, about 80% occurring once. This clone has more than one count but fewer than ten. The antigen remains unidentified. This TCR was recovered from a woman aged 45-60 years in good health and CMV-seropositive. Sample: PBMCs. V gene TRBV28 combines with J gene TRBJ1-5, with 9 bases that match TRBD1. The CDR3 region is CASSSEQGALQPQHF. The DNA of the CDR3 is TGTGCCAGCAGTTCCGAACAGGGGGCCCTACAGCCCCAGCATTTT.